This T cell receptor (beta chain) was documented in a study of T-cell reconstitution after alpha-beta-depleted transplantation in children. Using unique molecular identifiers, the investigators prepared the TCRbeta library. One entry per CDR3 protein, called by TCRdb with MiXCR from the PCR reads. This table holds about 420,000 distinct CDR3 sequences, around 15% found once. The ends lost 3 bases at V and 2 bases at J; junction bases unmatched: 9. The CDR3 contains 16 residues. The germline V gene has CDR1 SNHLY and CDR2 FYNNEI. This clonotype was sampled from a boy in the first two years of life who had a stem cell transplant for Wiskott-Aldrich syndrome, so the T cells may come from the graft donor. The sequenced sample was PBMCs, mostly from graft donor cells, obtained 360 days after TCRalphabeta/CD19-depleted stem cell transplant. The chain employs TRBV2 and TRBJ2-7, with 8 bases fitting TRBD1. The CDR3 bases are TGTGCCAGCAGTGAGTTTCGTGGACAGGGCGCCTACGAGCAGTACTTC. It is translated as CASSEFRGQGAYEQYF.